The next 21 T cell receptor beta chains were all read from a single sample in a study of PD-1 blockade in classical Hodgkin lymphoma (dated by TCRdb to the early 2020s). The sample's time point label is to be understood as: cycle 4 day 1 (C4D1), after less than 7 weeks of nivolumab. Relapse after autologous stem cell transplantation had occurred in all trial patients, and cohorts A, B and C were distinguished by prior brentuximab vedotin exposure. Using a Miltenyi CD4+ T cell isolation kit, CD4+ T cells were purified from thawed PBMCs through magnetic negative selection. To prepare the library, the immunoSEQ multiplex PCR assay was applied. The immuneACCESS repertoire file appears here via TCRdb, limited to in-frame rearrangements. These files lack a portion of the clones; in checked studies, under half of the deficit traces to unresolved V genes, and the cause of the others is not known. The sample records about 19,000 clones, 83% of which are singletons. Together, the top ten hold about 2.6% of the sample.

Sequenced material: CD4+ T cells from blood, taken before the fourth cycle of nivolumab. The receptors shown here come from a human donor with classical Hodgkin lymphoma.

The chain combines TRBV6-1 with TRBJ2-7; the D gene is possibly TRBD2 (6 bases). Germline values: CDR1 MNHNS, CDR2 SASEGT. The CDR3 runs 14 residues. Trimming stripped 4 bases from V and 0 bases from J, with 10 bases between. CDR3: CASSVIADSYEQYF. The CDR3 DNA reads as TGTGCCAGCAGTGTAATAGCGGACTCCTACGAGCAGTACTTC.

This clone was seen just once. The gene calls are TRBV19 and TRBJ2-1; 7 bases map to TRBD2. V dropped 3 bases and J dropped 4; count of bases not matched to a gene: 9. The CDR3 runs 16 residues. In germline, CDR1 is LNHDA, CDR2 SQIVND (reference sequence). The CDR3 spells CASSMLQLARYNEQFF. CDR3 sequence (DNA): TGTGCCAGTAGTATGTTACAACTAGCGAGATACAATGAGCAGTTCTTC.

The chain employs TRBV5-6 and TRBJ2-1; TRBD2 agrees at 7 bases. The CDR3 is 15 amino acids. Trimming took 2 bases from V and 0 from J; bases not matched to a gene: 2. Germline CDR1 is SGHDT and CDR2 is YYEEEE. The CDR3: CASSFLADSYNEQFF. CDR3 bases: TGTGCCAGCAGCTTTCTAGCGGACTCCTACAATGAGCAGTTCTTC.

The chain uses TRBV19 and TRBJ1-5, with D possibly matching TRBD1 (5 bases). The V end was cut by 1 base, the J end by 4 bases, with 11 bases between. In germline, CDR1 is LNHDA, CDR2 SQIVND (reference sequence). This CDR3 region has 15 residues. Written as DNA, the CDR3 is TGTGCCAGTAGTATAGCGGGACTGTTTAATCAGCCCCAGCATTTT. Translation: CASSIAGLFNQPQHF.

The CDR3 coding sequence is TGTGCCAGCAGTTTAGTGGGGGATACGCAGTATTTT. Translating it yields CASSLVGDTQYF. The chain joins TRBV27 to TRBJ2-3; D gene unclear. V lost 2 bases to trimming and J lost 6 bases, with 6 bases between them. Looked up from germline, CDR1 is MNHEY and CDR2 is SMNVEV (reference sequence). The CDR3 is made up of 12 amino acids.

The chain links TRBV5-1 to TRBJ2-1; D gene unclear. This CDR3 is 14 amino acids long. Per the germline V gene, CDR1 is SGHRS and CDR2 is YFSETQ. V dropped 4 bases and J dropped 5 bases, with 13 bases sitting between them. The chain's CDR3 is CASSLRHSDNEQFF. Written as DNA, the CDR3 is TGCGCCAGCAGCCTCCGACACAGCGACAATGAGCAGTTCTTC.

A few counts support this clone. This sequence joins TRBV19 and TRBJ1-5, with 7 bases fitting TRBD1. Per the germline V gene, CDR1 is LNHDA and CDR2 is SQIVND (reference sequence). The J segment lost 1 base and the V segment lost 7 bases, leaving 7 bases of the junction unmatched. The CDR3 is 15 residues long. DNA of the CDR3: TGTGCCAGTACCGCGGGACAGATAAGCAATCAGCCCCAGCATTTT. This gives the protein CASTAGQISNQPQHF.

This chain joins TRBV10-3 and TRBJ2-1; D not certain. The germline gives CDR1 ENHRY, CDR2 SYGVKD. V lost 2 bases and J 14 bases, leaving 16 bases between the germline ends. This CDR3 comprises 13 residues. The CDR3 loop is CAISEDVGRAEFF. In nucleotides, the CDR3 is TGTGCCATCAGTGAGGATGTGGGAAGGGCTGAGTTCTTC.

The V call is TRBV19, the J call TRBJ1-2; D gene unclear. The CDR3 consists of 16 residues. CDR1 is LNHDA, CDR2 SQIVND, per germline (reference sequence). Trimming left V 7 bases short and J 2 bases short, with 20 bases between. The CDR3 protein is CASTLKGRFRNYGYTF. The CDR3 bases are TGTGCCAGTACACTTAAAGGACGGTTCAGAAACTATGGCTACACCTTC.

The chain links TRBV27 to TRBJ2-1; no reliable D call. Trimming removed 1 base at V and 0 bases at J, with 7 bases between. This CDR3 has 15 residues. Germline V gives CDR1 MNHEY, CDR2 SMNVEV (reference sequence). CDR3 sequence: CASSLWVSSYNEQFF. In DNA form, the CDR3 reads TGTGCCAGCAGTTTATGGGTGAGCTCCTACAATGAGCAGTTCTTC.

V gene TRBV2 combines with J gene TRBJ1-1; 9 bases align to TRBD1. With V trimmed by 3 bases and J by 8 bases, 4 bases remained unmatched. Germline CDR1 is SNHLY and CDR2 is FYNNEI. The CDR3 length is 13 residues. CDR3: CASSETGGTEAFF. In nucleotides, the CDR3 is TGTGCCAGCAGTGAGACAGGGGGAACAGAAGCTTTCTTT. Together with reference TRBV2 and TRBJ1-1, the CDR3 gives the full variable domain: EPEVTQTPSHQVTQMGQEVILRCVPISNHLYFYWYRQILGQKVEFLVSFYNNEISEKSEIFDDQFSVERPDGSNFTLKIRSTKLEDSAMYFCASSETGGTEAFFGQGTRLTVV.

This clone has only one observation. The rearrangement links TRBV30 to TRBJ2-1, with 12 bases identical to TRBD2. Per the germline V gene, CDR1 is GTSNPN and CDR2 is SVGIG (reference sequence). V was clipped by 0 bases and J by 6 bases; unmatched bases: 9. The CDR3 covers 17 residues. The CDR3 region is CAWSVKGLAGIINEQFF. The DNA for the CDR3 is TGTGCCTGGAGTGTAAAAGGACTAGCGGGAATTATCAATGAGCAGTTCTTC.

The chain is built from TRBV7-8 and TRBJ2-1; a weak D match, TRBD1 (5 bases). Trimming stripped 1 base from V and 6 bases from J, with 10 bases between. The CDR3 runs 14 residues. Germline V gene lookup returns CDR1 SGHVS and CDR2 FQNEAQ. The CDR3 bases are TGTGCCAGCAGCTTAGGCAGGGTGGCCAATGAGCAGTTCTTC. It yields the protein CASSLGRVANEQFF.

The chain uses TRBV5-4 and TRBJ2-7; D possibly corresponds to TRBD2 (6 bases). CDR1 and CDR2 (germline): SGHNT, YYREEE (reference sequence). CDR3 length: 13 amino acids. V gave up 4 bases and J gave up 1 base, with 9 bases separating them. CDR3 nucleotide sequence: TGTGCCAGCAGCGCGCGGGGTTCCTACGAGCAGTACTTC. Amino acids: CASSARGSYEQYF.

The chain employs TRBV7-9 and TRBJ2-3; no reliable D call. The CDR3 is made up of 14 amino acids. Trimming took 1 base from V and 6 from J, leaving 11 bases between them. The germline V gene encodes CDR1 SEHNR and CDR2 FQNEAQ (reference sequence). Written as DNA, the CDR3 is TGTGCCAGCAGCTTAGGCAATGTCGGTGATACGCAGTATTTT. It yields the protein CASSLGNVGDTQYF.

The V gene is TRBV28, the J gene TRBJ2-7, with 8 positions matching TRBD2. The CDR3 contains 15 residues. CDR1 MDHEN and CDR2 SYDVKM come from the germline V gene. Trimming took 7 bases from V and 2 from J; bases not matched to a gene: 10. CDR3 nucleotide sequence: TGTGCCAGCACCACCCCCGGGAGGGGGGCCTACGAGCAGTACTTC. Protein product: CASTTPGRGAYEQYF.

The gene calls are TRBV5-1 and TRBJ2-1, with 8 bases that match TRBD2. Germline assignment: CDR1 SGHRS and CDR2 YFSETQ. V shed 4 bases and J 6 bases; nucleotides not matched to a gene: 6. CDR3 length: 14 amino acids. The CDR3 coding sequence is TGCGCCAGCAGCGAGGTGGCGGGAGGCAATGAGCAGTTCTTC. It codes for CASSEVAGGNEQFF.

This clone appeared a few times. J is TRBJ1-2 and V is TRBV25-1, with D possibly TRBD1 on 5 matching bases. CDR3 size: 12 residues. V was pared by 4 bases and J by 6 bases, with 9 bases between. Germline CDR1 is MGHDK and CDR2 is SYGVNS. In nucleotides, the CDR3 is TGTGCCAGCAGTGCGCAGGGCCATGGCTACACCTTC. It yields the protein CASSAQGHGYTF.

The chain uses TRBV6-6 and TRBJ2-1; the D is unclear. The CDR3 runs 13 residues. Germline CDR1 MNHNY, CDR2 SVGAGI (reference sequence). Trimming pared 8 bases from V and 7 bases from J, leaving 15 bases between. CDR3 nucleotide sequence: TGTGCCAGCGGAGCGCCTCCCGGGAATGAGCAGTTCTTC. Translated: CASGAPPGNEQFF.

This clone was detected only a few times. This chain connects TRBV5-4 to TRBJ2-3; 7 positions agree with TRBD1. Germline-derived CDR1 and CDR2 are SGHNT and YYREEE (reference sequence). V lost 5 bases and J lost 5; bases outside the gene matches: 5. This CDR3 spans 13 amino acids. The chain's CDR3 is CASRRTGVDTQYF. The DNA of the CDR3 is TGTGCCAGCAGAAGAACAGGGGTAGATACGCAGTATTTT.

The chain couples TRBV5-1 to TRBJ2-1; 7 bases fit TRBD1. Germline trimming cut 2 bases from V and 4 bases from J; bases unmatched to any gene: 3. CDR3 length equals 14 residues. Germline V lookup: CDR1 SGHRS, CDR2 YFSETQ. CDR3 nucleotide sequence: TGCGCCAGCAGCTTTTTGGACAGGTACAATGAGCAGTTCTTC. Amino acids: CASSFLDRYNEQFF.